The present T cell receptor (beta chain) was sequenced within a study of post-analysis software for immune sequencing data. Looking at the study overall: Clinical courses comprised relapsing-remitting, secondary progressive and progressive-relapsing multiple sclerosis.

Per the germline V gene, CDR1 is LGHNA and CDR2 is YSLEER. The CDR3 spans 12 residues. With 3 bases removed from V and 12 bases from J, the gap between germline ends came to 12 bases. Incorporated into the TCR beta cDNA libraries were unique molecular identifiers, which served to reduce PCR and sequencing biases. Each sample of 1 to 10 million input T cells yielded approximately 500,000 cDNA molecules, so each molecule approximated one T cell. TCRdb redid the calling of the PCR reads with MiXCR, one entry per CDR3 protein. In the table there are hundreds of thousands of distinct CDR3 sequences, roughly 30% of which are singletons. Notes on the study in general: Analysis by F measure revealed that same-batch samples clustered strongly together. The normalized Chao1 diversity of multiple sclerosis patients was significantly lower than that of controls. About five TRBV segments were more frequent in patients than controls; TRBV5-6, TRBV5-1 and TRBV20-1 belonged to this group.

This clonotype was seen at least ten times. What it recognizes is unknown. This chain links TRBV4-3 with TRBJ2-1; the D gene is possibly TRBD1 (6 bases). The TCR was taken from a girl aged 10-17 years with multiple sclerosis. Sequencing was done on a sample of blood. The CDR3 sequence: CASSHAGGAQFF. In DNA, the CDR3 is TGCGCCAGCAGCCACGCTGGGGGCGCGCAGTTCTTC.